The 23 T cell receptor beta chains below all came from one sample that was sequenced in a study of Ad26.COV2.S vaccination and SARS-CoV-2 variants. Libraries were prepared by immunoSEQ multiplex PCR; TCRdb keeps only in-frame clonotypes and omits some of them. This table has under 550,000 clones, 75% to 95% appearing once. Treatment meaning: roughly 18 received Ad26.COV2.S at low or high dose, single or two shots; about 5 received placebo; per-sample allocation not given. Samples analyzed were those drawn on day 63 after the first vaccine or placebo injection. Material: peripheral blood, obtained in a trial of Ad26.COV2.S vaccine versus placebo. The receptors here all came from a person between 18 and 60 years old who received the Ad26.COV2.S COVID-19 vaccine or a placebo.

CDR3 in amino acids: CASSLELGSDNEQFF. The CDR3 nucleotides read TGTGCCAGCAGCTTAGAGTTGGGCAGCGACAATGAGCAGTTCTTC. This chain links TRBV11-3 with TRBJ2-1; D is ambiguous. This CDR3 contains 15 residues. The germline gives CDR1 SGHNT, CDR2 YENEEA. Trimming pared 0 bases from V and 5 bases from J, leaving 11 bases between.

This chain links TRBV7-8 with TRBJ2-5; maybe TRBD1 (5 bases). Germline CDR1 SGHVS, CDR2 FQNEAQ. CDR3 size: 14 residues. V was pared by 5 bases and J by 5 bases, with 15 bases between. CDR3 protein: CASSPRIKGETQYF. The CDR3 coding sequence is TGTGCCAGCAGCCCCAGGATCAAGGGGGAGACCCAGTACTTC.

The genes are TRBV7-2 and TRBJ2-7; 7 bases agree with TRBD2. CDR1 is SGHTA and CDR2 is FQGNSA in the germline V gene. Germline trimming cut 1 base from V and 5 bases from J; bases unmatched to any gene: 5. The CDR3 covers 14 residues. CDR3 sequence (DNA): TGTGCCAGCAGCTTAGTAGGTCTAGCGGACGAGCAGTACTTC. Encoded protein: CASSLVGLADEQYF.

The chain couples TRBV30 to TRBJ1-1, with D unclear. With 5 bases removed from V and 5 bases from J, the gap between germline ends came to 9 bases. The CDR3 is 11 residues long. CDR1 GTSNPN and CDR2 SVGIG come from the germline V gene (reference sequence). CDR3 nucleotide sequence: TGTGCCTGGGGGGTCGGGACTGAAGCTTTCTTT. Translating it yields CAWGVGTEAFF.

The CDR3 nucleotides read TGTGCCAGCAGCTTTCTCGAGTACACCCAGTACTTC. This sequence encodes CASSFLEYTQYF. This rearrangement joins TRBV11-2 to TRBJ2-5; the D is unclear. This CDR3 is built from 12 residues. Trimming cost V 3 bases and J 8 bases, with 10 bases left between them. Germline CDR1 SGHAT, CDR2 FQNNGV.

V and J are TRBV7-3 and TRBJ1-1; 8 positions match TRBD1. Looked up from germline, CDR1 is SGHTA and CDR2 is FQGTGA. There are 13 residues in the CDR3. V was clipped by 5 bases and J by 4 bases; unmatched bases: 3. The CDR3 coding sequence is TGTGCCAGCAGCCGGACAGGGCCCACTGAAGCTTTCTTT. This sequence encodes CASSRTGPTEAFF.

V and J are TRBV15 and TRBJ1-1; weak D call: TRBD1 (6 bases). The ends were cut back, 5 bases at V and 0 bases at J, with 16 bases in the middle. CDR3 length: 16 amino acids. Germline CDR1 reads LNHNV; CDR2 reads YYDKDF (reference sequence). CDR3 DNA: TGTGCCACCAGCCCTATACAGGGTGTATTGAACACTGAAGCTTTCTTT. As protein: CATSPIQGVLNTEAFF.

V is TRBV5-1 and J is TRBJ1-1; D gene unclear. The CDR3 is 14 amino acids. CDR1 is SGHRS and CDR2 is YFSETQ in the germline V gene. Trimming shortened V by 1 base and J by 1 base, and 8 bases separated the two germline ends. In DNA form, the CDR3 reads TGCGCCAGCAGCTTGTTACAGAAGAACACTGAAGCTTTCTTT. Protein sequence: CASSLLQKNTEAFF.

J is TRBJ1-5 and V is TRBV5-1, with TRBD1 identical over 7 bases. The germline V gene has CDR1 SGHRS and CDR2 YFSETQ. J lost 3 bases, V lost 3 bases, and 3 bases had no gene match. This CDR3 is built from 14 residues. The CDR3 nucleotides are TGCGCCAGCAGCTCGGGACAGCCCAATCAGCCCCAGCATTTT. It specifies CASSSGQPNQPQHF.

The chain has TRBV7-8 and TRBJ2-1; 13 nucleotides match TRBD2. This CDR3 spans 18 amino acids. Trimming removed 5 bases from V and 2 bases from J; junction bases left unmatched: 9. Germline-derived CDR1 and CDR2 are SGHVS and FQNEAQ. CDR3 sequence reads: CASSLGLAGVRTYNEQFF. Written as DNA, the CDR3 is TGTGCCAGCAGCCTTGGACTAGCGGGAGTAAGGACCTACAATGAGCAGTTCTTC.

This clone was seen only a few times. The rearrangement joins TRBV7-9 to TRBJ2-7, with D perhaps TRBD1 (6 bases). Germline-derived CDR1 and CDR2 are SEHNR and FQNEAQ (reference sequence). V was pared by 4 bases and J by 5 bases, with 21 bases between. The CDR3 is 16 residues long. The DNA of the CDR3 is TGTGCCAGCAGCTCCCATTTCCAACAGGGCGGCGACGAGCAGTACTTC. Encoded protein: CASSSHFQQGGDEQYF.

The rearrangement uses TRBV6-5 and TRBJ2-7; D unclear. The V gene lost 6 bases and the J gene lost 4 bases, with 7 bases spanning the gap. The length of the CDR3 is 11 residues. Germline V gene sequence: CDR1 MNHEY, CDR2 SVGAGI. The CDR3 loop reads CASSPKYEQYF. DNA of the CDR3: TGTGCCAGCAGCCCCAAGTACGAGCAGTACTTC.

The chain uses TRBV6-1 and TRBJ2-1; no clear D. The CDR3 has 12 amino acids. With 2 bases removed from V and 2 bases from J, the gap between germline ends came to 1 base. Per germline, CDR1 MNHNS and CDR2 SASEGT. This CDR3 is CASSEPYNEQFF. For the CDR3, the DNA is TGTGCCAGCAGTGAACCCTACAATGAGCAGTTCTTC.

This chain links TRBV2 with TRBJ2-7, with TRBD2 as a possible D gene (5 bases). Germline V gene data show CDR1 as SNHLY and CDR2 as FYNNEI. Deletions cut 2 bases from V and 2 bases from J, with 13 bases between. This CDR3 is built from 15 residues. The CDR3 region is CASSEMGGGTYEQYF. The CDR3 bases are TGTGCCAGCAGTGAAATGGGCGGAGGCACCTACGAGCAGTACTTC. Looking up the rest from reference TRBV2 and TRBJ2-7 gives the full variable domain: EPEVTQTPSHQVTQMGQEVILRCVPISNHLYFYWYRQILGQKVEFLVSFYNNEISEKSEIFDDQFSVERPDGSNFTLKIRSTKLEDSAMYFCASSEMGGGTYEQYFGPGTRLTVT.

As for this clone: An end of the junction does not agree with germline; a read error may underlie this. V gene TRBV3-1 (or the pseudogene TRBV3-2) combines with J gene TRBJ2-1; D not certain. CDR3 length: 15 amino acids. Germline loops: CDR1 LGHDT, CDR2 YNNKEL (reference sequence). The CDR3 sequence: CASSKDGTFYNEQFF. The CDR3, as DNA: TGTGCCAGCAGCAAAGATGGTACTTTCTACAATGAGCAGTTCTTC.

This clone came up once. V gene TRBV9 combines with J gene TRBJ2-5; TRBD1 is a possible D gene (6 bases). This CDR3 region has 15 residues. Trimming removed 4 bases from V and 0 bases from J, with 13 bases in between. Germline loops: CDR1 SGDLS, CDR2 YYNGEE. The CDR3 DNA follows: TGTGCCAGCAGCTTCTACGGGACAAACCAAGAGACCCAGTACTTC. As protein: CASSFYGTNQETQYF.

The chain carries TRBV11-2 and TRBJ2-7; D possibly matches TRBD1 or TRBD2 (5 bases each). The CDR3 has 15 amino acids. The V end lost 0 bases, the J end lost 4 bases, and 13 bases lay between the germline ends. Germline assignment: CDR1 SGHAT and CDR2 FQNNGV. The CDR3 DNA sequence: TGTGCCAGCAGCTTAGAGAGGGGAAAACAGTACGAGCAGTACTTC. Translating gives CASSLERGKQYEQYF. Supplemented by reference TRBV11-2 and TRBJ2-7, the full variable domain reads EAGVAQSPRYKIIEKRQSVAFWCNPISGHATLYWYQQILGQGPKLLIQFQNNGVVDDSQLPKDRFSAERLKGVDSTLKIQPAKLEDSAVYLCASSLERGKQYEQYFGPGTRLTVT.

The chain couples TRBV5-8 to TRBJ2-5, with D maybe TRBD2 (5 bases). Trimming cost V 3 bases and J 1 base, with 13 bases left between them. The CDR3 loop spans 15 amino acids. CDR1 is SGHTS and CDR2 is YDEGEE in the germline V gene. CDR3 DNA sequence: TGTGCCAGCAGCTCTGGCGGTAGCGCCCAAGAGACCCAGTACTTC. It codes for CASSSGGSAQETQYF.

The chain recombines TRBV7-8 with TRBJ2-1, with D possibly matching TRBD1 (6 bases). Germline CDR1 is SGHVS and CDR2 is FQNEAQ. Between the trimmed V and J ends, which lost 5 bases and 5 bases, there was a span of 16 bases. There are 15 residues in the CDR3. The CDR3 loop reads CASSQRTAPNNEQFF. The CDR3 region has the DNA TGTGCCAGCAGCCAAAGGACAGCGCCGAACAATGAGCAGTTCTTC.

The V gene is TRBV7-6, the J gene TRBJ2-7; D gene ambiguous. The CDR3 loop spans 13 amino acids. Germline V gene data show CDR1 as SGHVS and CDR2 as FNYEAQ. V dropped 4 bases and J dropped 1 base, with 8 bases sitting between them. The CDR3 DNA sequence: TGTGCCAGCAGCTCGACATATTCCTACGAGCAGTACTTC. It encodes CASSSTYSYEQYF.

The chain employs TRBV5-1 and TRBJ2-3; 9 nucleotides line up with TRBD2. Germline V gene data show CDR1 as SGHRS and CDR2 as YFSETQ. After removal of 5 bases from V and 0 bases from J, the junction contained 4 bases not matched to a gene. This CDR3 is built from 15 residues. The CDR3 sequence is CASRATSGSTDTQYF. The CDR3 DNA reads TGCGCCAGCAGGGCCACTAGCGGGAGCACAGATACGCAGTATTTT.

The chain employs TRBV7-3 and TRBJ2-7; D may be TRBD1 or TRBD2 (5 bases each). The length of the CDR3 is 15 residues. The germline V and J ends were trimmed by 0 bases and 2 bases, with 11 bases remaining between them. Germline V CDR1 and CDR2: SGHTA, FQGTGA. CDR3: CASSLTLGAPYEQYF. The CDR3 coding sequence is TGTGCCAGCAGCTTAACACTAGGGGCCCCCTACGAGCAGTACTTC.

The rearrangement links TRBV7-3 to TRBJ2-1, with 11 positions matching TRBD1. The CDR3 spans 14 residues. The germline V gene encodes CDR1 SGHTA and CDR2 FQGTGA. V dropped 5 bases and J dropped 5; count of bases not matched to a gene: 2. CDR3 nucleotide sequence: TGTGCCAGCAGCAGGGACAGGGGGGACAATGAGCAGTTCTTC. Protein product: CASSRDRGDNEQFF.